This is a list of T cell receptor beta chains from one sample in a study of OX40 agonist ivuxolimab in advanced cancers. Sequencing was performed with immunoSEQ multiplex PCR; in TCRdb, only in-frame clones are kept and a portion is missing. Found here are 45,000 to 65,000 clones, around 87% of them singletons; the top ten hold approximately 1.8%. The sequencing here drew on CD4+ or CD8+ T cells sorted from blood, taken in a trial of the OX40 agonist ivuxolimab. These TCRs come from an adult with an advanced solid tumor such as melanoma, head and neck, liver or kidney cancer. Both conserved end residues are part of each CDR3. Fields, in order: clone size, CDR3 length, D gene, J gene, V gene, CDR3 protein, CDR3 DNA. A D gene is named only where the DNA matches it firmly. The size of a clone is reported for some rows only, either as once, few or many, or as a class for expanded clones.

>-|14|-|TRBJ1-2|TRBV15
CATSRVRVDYGYTF
TGTGCCACCAGCAGAGTAAGGGTTGACTATGGCTACACCTTC
>few|15|-|TRBJ1-6|TRBV7-9
CASSLRGLGNSPLHF
TGTGCCAGCAGCTTGCGGGGGCTTGGTAATTCACCCCTCCACTTT
>-|16|-|TRBJ2-3|TRBV5-5
CASSLPTGTVTDTQYF
TGTGCCAGCAGCTTACCGACTGGCACGGTAACAGATACGCAGTATTTT
>-|16|-|TRBJ1-1|TRBV19
CASSTRSGTENTEAFF
TGTGCCAGTAGTACACGTTCTGGGACGGAGAACACTGAAGCTTTCTTT
>-|12|-|TRBJ2-2|TRBV19
CASTPGTGELFF
TGTGCCAGTACCCCCGGCACCGGGGAGCTGTTTTTT
>-|14|TRBD1|TRBJ2-3|TRBV5-1
CASSSGQVPYTQYF
TGCGCCAGCAGCTCGGGACAGGTTCCGTATACGCAGTATTTT
>-|12|-|TRBJ2-1|TRBV7-2
CASTSPPREQFF
TGTGCCAGCACTAGCCCTCCACGGGAGCAGTTCTTC
>-|12|-|TRBJ2-5|TRBV6-1
CASRGSVETQYF
TGTGCCAGCAGAGGAAGTGTGGAGACCCAGTACTTC
>-|16|-|TRBJ2-3|TRBV5-1
CASSLDGGGSADTQYF
TGCGCCAGCAGCCTGGACGGGGGAGGAAGCGCAGATACGCAGTATTTT
>-|16|TRBD2|TRBJ2-1|TRBV28
CATKSPSGGAYNEQFF
TGTGCCACCAAATCCCCATCGGGAGGCGCCTACAATGAGCAGTTCTTC
>-|13|TRBD1|TRBJ1-5|TRBV9
CASSRDRDQPQHF
TGTGCCAGCAGCAGAGACAGGGATCAGCCCCAGCATTTT
>-|17|-|TRBJ2-1|TRBV5-8
CASSVGRGTLEYNEQFF
TGTGCCAGCAGTGTTGGCCGGGGGACACTGGAATACAATGAGCAGTTCTTC
>-|13|-|TRBJ1-3|TRBV27
CASSESLGNTIYF
TGTGCCAGCAGCGAGAGCCTTGGAAACACCATATATTTT
>-|12|-|TRBJ1-1|TRBV27
CASSPGTPEAFF
TGTGCCAGCAGCCCAGGGACCCCTGAAGCTTTCTTT
>-|14|-|TRBJ1-2|TRBV6-5
CASSYRQRNYGYTF
TGTGCCAGCAGTTACCGGCAGAGAAACTATGGCTACACCTTC
>-|15|TRBD2|TRBJ2-6|TRBV7-2
CASRVSGVGANVLTF
TGTGCCAGCCGGGTGAGCGGGGTTGGGGCCAACGTCCTGACTTTC
>-|13|-|TRBJ2-5|TRBV2
CASSRDDVETQYF
TGTGCCAGCAGCCGGGACGATGTGGAGACCCAGTACTTC
>once|15|-|TRBJ2-5|TRBV18
CASSSDGTPEETQYF
TGTGCCAGCTCGTCGGACGGGACACCGGAGGAGACCCAGTACTTC
>-|13|-|TRBJ2-3|TRBV10-1
CASSGLVDDTQYF
TGCGCCAGCAGTGGCCTCGTCGACGATACGCAGTATTTT
>-|15|TRBD1|TRBJ2-3|TRBV7-2
CASSFRQGPTDTQYF
TGTGCCAGCAGCTTTAGACAGGGTCCCACAGATACGCAGTATTTT
>few|15|TRBD1|TRBJ1-5|TRBV27
CASSGGTGVHQPQHF
TGTGCCAGCAGTGGAGGGACAGGAGTACACCAGCCCCAGCATTTT
>-|15|TRBD1|TRBJ2-7|TRBV18
CASSPSMGQGAVQYF
TGTGCCAGCTCACCCTCGATGGGACAGGGGGCGGTGCAGTACTTC
>-|13|-|TRBJ1-5|TRBV6-1
CASHSNTEQPQHF
TGTGCCAGCCATTCCAATACGGAGCAGCCCCAGCATTTT
>-|14|-|TRBJ1-1|TRBV6-5
CASSYVGANTEAFF
TGTGCCAGCAGTTACGTGGGCGCGAATACTGAAGCTTTCTTT
>-|13|-|TRBJ1-1|TRBV11-2
CASSLDRGTEAFF
TGTGCCAGCAGCTTGGATCGAGGGACAGAAGCTTTCTTT
>-|16|-|TRBJ1-4|TRBV19
CASTNLHNRGNEKLFF
TGTGCCAGTACCAACCTCCACAATCGGGGTAATGAAAAACTGTTTTTT
>-|13|TRBD1|TRBJ2-7|TRBV11-2
CASSSRSGGEQYF
TGTGCCAGCAGCTCACGATCAGGGGGCGAGCAGTACTTC
>-|18|-|TRBJ1-3|TRBV29-1
CSVAGVAEDSSSGNTIYF
TGCAGCGTCGCGGGGGTAGCTGAAGATAGTAGTTCTGGAAACACCATATATTTT
>once|14|-|TRBJ1-4|TRBV5-1
CASSLQPTNEKLFF
TGCGCCAGCAGCTTGCAACCAACTAATGAAAAACTGTTTTTT
>once|16|-|TRBJ1-1|TRBV7-8
CASSGAVGLENTEAFF
TGTGCCAGCAGCGGGGCCGTTGGCTTAGAGAACACTGAAGCTTTCTTT
>-|14|TRBD1|TRBJ1-2|TRBV6-6
CASSYSGQGGAYTF
TGTGCCAGCAGTTACTCTGGGCAGGGGGGAGCCTACACCTTC
>-|14|-|TRBJ2-5|TRBV2
CASSGGATIETQYF
TGTGCCAGCAGTGGGGGGGCGACGATAGAGACCCAGTACTTC
>-|13|-|TRBJ1-5|TRBV13
CASSPTGPQPQHF
TGTGCCAGCAGCCCAACAGGACCTCAGCCCCAGCATTTT
>-|18|TRBD1|TRBJ1-2|TRBV5-1
CASSLGGTDHNTNYGYTF
TGCGCCAGCAGCTTGGGAGGGACAGATCACAACACTAACTATGGCTACACCTTC
>-|15|-|TRBJ1-2|TRBV18
CASSPRGGAGYGYTF
TGTGCCAGCTCACCACGGGGAGGGGCTGGCTATGGCTACACCTTC
>-|15|TRBD2|TRBJ2-3|TRBV5-5
CASTQRGGLGDTQYF
TGTGCCAGCACCCAGCGGGGGGGCCTGGGAGATACGCAGTATTTT
>-|14|-|TRBJ1-6|TRBV2
CASSEANRNSPLHF
TGTGCCAGCAGTGAAGCAAACCGGAATTCACCCCTCCACTTT
>-|12|-|TRBJ2-5|TRBV28
CASSNLQETQYF
TGTGCCAGCAGCAACCTCCAAGAGACCCAGTACTTC
>-|13|TRBD1|TRBJ1-6|TRBV6-5
CASSRQGSPPLHF
TGTGCCAGCAGTCGACAGGGTTCGCCACCCCTCCACTTT
>-|14|-|TRBJ2-5|TRBV7-8
CASSSLTEQETQYF
TGTGCCAGCAGCTCACTTACAGAACAAGAGACCCAGTACTTC
>-|15|-|TRBJ2-1|TRBV5-1
CASSLAPDNYNEQFF
TGCGCCAGCAGCTTGGCCCCGGACAATTACAATGAGCAGTTCTTC
>-|15|-|TRBJ2-6|TRBV9
CASSVGLGGANVLTF
TGTGCCAGCAGCGTAGGGCTGGGCGGGGCCAACGTCCTGACTTTC
>-|14|-|TRBJ1-1|TRBV7-2
CASSFHISNTEAFF
TGTGCCAGCAGCTTCCATATCTCGAACACTGAAGCTTTCTTT